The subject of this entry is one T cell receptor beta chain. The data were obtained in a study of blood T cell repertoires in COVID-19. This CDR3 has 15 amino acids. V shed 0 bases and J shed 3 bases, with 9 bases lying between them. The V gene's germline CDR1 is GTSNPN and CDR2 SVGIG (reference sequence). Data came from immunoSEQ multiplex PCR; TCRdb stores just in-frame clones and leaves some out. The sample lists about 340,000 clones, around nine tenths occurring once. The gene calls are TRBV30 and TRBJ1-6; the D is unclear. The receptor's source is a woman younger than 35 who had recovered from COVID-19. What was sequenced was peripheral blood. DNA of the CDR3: TGTGCCTGGAGTGTACTGAATGACTATAATTCACCCCTCCACTTT. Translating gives CAWSVLNDYNSPLHF.